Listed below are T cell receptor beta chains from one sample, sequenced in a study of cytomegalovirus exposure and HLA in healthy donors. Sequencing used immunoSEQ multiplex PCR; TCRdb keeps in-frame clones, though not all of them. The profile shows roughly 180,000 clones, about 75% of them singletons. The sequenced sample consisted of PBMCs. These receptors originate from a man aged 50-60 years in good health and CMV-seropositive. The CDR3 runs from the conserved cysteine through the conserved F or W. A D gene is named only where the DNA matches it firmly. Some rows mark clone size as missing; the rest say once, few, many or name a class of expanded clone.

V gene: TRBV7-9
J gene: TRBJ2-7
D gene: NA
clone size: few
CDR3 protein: CASSLMVEEQYF
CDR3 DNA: TGTGCCAGCAGCTTAATGGTTGAGGAGCAGTACTTC

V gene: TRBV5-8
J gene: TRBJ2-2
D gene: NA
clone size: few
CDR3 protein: CASSLGQTNTGELFF
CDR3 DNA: TGTGCCAGCAGCTTGGGGCAGACGAACACCGGGGAGCTGTTTTTT

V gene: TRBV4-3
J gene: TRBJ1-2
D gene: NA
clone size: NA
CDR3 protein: CASSQDSRAGNYGYTF
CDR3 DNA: TGCGCCAGCAGCCAAGATAGTCGAGCAGGGAACTATGGCTACACCTTC

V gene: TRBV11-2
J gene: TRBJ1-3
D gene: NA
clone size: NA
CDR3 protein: CASSLVGGATDGNTIYF
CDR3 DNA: TGTGCCAGCAGCTTAGTGGGGGGAGCGACGGATGGAAACACCATATATTTT

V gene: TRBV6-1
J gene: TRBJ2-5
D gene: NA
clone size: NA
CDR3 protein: CASGEGEVPTQYF
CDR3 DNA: TGTGCCAGCGGCGAGGGAGAAGTACCGACCCAGTACTTC

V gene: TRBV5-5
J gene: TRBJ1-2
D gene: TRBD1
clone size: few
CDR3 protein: CASSPPQGDYGYTF
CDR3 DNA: TGTGCCAGCAGCCCACCCCAGGGGGACTATGGCTACACCTTC

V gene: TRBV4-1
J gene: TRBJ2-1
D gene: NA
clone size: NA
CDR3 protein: CASSQSTGGGDEQFF
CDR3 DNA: TGCGCCAGCAGCCAATCTACAGGGGGGGGAGATGAGCAGTTCTTC

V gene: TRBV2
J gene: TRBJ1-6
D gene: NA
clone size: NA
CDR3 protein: CASSDGGASYNSPLHF
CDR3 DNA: TGTGCCAGCAGTGACGGGGGGGCGTCCTATAATTCACCCCTCCACTTT

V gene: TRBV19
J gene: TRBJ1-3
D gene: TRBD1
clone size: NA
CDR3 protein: CASSMGTGSSGNTIFF
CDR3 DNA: TGTGCCAGTAGTATGGGGACAGGGAGCTCTGGAAACACCATATTTTTT

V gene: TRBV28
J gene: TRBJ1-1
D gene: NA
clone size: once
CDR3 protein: CASSPSSPDRGTEAFF
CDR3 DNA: TGTGCCAGCAGTCCTTCTTCCCCTGACCGAGGAACTGAAGCTTTCTTT

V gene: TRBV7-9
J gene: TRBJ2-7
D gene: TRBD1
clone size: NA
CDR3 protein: CASSAGQGVHEQYF
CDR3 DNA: TGTGCCAGCAGCGCTGGACAGGGTGTCCACGAGCAGTACTTC

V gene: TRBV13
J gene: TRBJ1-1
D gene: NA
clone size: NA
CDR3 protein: CASSDPDRNTEAFF
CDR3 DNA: TGTGCCAGCAGCGATCCCGACAGGAACACTGAAGCTTTCTTT

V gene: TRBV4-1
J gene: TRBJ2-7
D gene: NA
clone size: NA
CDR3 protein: CASSRLETYEQYF
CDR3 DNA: TGCGCCAGCAGCCGACTAGAGACCTACGAGCAGTACTTC

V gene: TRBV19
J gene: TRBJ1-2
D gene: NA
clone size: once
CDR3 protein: CASTIGEGSYGYTF
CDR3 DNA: TGTGCCAGTACCATAGGGGAGGGATCATATGGCTACACCTTC

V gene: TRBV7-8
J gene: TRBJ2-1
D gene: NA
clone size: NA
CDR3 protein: CASSIPLGGVMTNEQFF
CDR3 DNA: TGTGCCAGCAGCATCCCTCTCGGAGGGGTTATGACCAATGAGCAGTTCTTC

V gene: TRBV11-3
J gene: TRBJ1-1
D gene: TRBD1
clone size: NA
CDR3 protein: CASSFGQGEAFF
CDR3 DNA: TGTGCCAGCAGCTTCGGACAGGGAGAAGCTTTCTTT

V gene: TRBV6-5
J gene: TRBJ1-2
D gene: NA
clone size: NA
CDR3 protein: CASSYSGMALNGYTF
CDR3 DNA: TGTGCCAGCAGTTACTCCGGGATGGCACTAAATGGCTACACCTTC

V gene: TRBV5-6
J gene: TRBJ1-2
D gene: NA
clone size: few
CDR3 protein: CASSFYGQKEYGYTF
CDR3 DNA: TGTGCCAGCAGCTTTTACGGACAGAAGGAGTATGGCTACACCTTC

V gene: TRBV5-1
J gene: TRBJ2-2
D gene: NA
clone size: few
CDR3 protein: CASSFMDMRTGELFF
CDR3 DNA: TGCGCCAGCAGCTTTATGGACATGAGAACCGGGGAGCTGTTTTTT

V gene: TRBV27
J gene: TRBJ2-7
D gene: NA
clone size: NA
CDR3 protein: CASSPLDSHRYEQYF
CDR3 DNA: TGTGCCAGCAGTCCGTTGGACAGCCATCGATACGAGCAGTACTTC

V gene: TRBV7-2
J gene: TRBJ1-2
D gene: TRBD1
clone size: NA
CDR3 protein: CAGRQGAGQHYGYTF
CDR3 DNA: TGTGCCGGCAGACAGGGGGCAGGCCAACACTATGGCTACACCTTC

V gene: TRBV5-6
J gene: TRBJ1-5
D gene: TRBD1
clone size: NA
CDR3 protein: CASSFWTGAYSNQPQHF
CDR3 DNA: TGTGCCAGCAGCTTCTGGACAGGGGCTTATAGCAATCAGCCCCAGCATTTT

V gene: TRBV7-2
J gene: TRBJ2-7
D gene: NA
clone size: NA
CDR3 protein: CAAGQGFYEQYF
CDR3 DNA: TGTGCCGCTGGGCAGGGCTTCTACGAGCAGTACTTC

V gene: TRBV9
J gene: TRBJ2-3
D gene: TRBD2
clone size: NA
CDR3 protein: CASSGTSLLTKGTQYF
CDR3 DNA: TGTGCCAGCAGCGGGACTAGCTTACTAACAAAGGGTACGCAGTATTTT

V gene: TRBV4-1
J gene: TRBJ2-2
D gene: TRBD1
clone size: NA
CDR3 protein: CASSQTGFSGELFF
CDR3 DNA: TGCGCCAGCAGCCAGACAGGGTTTAGTGGGGAGCTGTTTTTT

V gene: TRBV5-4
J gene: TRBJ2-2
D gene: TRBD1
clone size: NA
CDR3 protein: CASSLGTGGAYGELFF
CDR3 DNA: TGTGCCAGCAGTCTCGGGACAGGGGGCGCTTACGGGGAGCTGTTTTTT

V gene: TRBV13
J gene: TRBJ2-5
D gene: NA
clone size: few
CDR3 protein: CASSSRGGETQYF
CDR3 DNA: TGTGCCAGCAGCTCCCGGGGTGGGGAGACCCAGTACTTC

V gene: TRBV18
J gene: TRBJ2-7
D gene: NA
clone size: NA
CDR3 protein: CASSPQGNEQYF
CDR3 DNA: TGTGCCAGCTCACCCCAGGGAAACGAGCAGTACTTC

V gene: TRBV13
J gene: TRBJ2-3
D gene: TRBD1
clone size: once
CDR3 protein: CASSSGQMTDTQYF
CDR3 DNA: TGTGCCAGCAGCTCGGGACAGATGACAGATACGCAGTATTTT

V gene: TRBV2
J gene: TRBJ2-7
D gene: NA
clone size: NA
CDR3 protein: CASTLTGYEQYF
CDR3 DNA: TGTGCCAGCACTCTGACAGGCTACGAGCAGTACTTC

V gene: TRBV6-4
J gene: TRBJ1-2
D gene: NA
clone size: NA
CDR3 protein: CASSDSSGSRGYTF
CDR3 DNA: TGTGCCAGCAGTGACTCGTCAGGTTCTCGGGGCTACACCTTC

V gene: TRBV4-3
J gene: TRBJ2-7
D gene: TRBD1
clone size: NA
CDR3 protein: CASSQGQGFYEQYF
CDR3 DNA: TGCGCCAGCAGCCAAGGACAGGGTTTCTACGAGCAGTACTTC

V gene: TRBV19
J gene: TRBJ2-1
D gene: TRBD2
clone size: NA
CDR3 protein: CASSIDSLAGLYNEQFF
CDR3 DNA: TGTGCCAGTAGTATAGATTCACTAGCGGGTCTTTACAATGAGCAGTTCTTC

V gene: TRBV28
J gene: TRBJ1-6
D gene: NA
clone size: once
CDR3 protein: CASAGVRGSSYNSPLHF
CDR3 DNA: TGTGCCAGCGCGGGGGTTCGAGGGAGCTCCTATAATTCACCCCTCCACTTT

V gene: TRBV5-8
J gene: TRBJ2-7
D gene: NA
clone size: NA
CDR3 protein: CASSLAVRGRDEQYF
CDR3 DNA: TGTGCCAGCAGCTTGGCAGTTCGGGGAAGGGACGAGCAGTACTTC

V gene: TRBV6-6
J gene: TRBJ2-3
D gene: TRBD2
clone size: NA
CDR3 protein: CASSLTSGGATDTQYF
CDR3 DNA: TGTGCCAGCAGTTTAACGAGCGGGGGGGCTACAGATACGCAGTATTTT

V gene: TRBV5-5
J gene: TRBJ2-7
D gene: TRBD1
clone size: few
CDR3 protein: CASSWTGEEQYF
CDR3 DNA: TGTGCCAGCAGCTGGACAGGGGAAGAGCAGTACTTC

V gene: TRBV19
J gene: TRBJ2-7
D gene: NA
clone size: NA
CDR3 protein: CASSFGTNYEQYF
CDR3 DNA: TGTGCCAGTAGTTTCGGGACAAACTACGAGCAGTACTTC

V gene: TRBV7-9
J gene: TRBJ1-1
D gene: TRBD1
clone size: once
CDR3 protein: CASSLALDRGSEAFF
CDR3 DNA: TGTGCCAGCAGCTTAGCCTTAGACAGGGGCTCTGAAGCTTTCTTT

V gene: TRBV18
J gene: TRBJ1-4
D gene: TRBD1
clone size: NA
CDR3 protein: CASSLHPPGTGVNEKLFF
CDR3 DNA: TGTGCCAGCTCACTCCACCCACCCGGAACAGGGGTTAATGAAAAACTGTTTTTT

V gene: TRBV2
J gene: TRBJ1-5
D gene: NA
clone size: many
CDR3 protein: CASIGHDNQPQHF
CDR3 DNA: TGTGCCAGCATTGGACATGACAATCAGCCCCAGCATTTT

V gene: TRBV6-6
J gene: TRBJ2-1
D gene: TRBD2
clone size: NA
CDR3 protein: CASSYSRGGAHEQFF
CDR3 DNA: TGTGCCAGCAGTTACTCACGCGGGGGGGCCCATGAGCAGTTCTTC

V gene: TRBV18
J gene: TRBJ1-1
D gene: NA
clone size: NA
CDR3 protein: CASSPNTVSMNTEAFF
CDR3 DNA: TGTGCCAGCTCACCAAACACAGTGAGCATGAACACTGAAGCTTTCTTT

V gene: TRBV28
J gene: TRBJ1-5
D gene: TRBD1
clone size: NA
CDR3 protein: CASSPGQGVGNQPQHF
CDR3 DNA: TGTGCCAGCAGTCCGGGACAGGGGGTGGGCAATCAGCCCCAGCATTTT

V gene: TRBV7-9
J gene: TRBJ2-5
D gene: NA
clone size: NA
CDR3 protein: CASSLEASVKTQYF
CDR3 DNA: TGTGCCAGCAGCTTAGAAGCTAGCGTCAAGACCCAGTACTTC

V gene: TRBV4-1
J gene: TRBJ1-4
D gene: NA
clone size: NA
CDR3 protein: CASSQDPGEKLFF
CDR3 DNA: TGCGCCAGCAGCCAAGATCCGGGGGAAAAACTGTTTTTT

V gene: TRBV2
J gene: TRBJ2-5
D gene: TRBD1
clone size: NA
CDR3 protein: CASSGTAQETQYF
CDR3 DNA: TGTGCCAGCAGCGGGACAGCTCAAGAGACCCAGTACTTC

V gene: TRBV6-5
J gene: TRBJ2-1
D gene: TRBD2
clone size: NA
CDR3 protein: CASSYSIQRGGNEQFF
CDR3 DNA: TGTGCCAGCAGTTACTCGATCCAGCGGGGGGGGAATGAGCAGTTCTTC

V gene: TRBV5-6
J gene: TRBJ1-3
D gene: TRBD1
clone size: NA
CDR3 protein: CASSLGTGTGNTIYF
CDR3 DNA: TGTGCCAGCAGCTTGGGGACAGGGACTGGAAACACCATATATTTT

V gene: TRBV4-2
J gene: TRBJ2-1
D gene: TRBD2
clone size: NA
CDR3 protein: CASSQVGLAGGPDEQFF
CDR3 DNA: TGTGCCAGCAGCCAAGTAGGACTAGCGGGGGGACCGGATGAGCAGTTCTTC

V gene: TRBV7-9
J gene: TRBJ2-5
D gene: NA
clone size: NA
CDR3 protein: CASSSGLRKETQYF
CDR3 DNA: TGTGCCAGCAGCTCAGGACTGAGGAAAGAGACCCAGTACTTC

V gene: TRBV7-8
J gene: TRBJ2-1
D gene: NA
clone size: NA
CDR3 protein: CASSLVGGRYNEQFF
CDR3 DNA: TGTGCCAGCAGCTTAGTGGGGGGGCGGTACAATGAGCAGTTCTTC

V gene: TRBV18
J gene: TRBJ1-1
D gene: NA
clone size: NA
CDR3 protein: CASSADKNTEAFF
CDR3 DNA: TGTGCCAGCTCAGCCGACAAGAACACTGAAGCTTTCTTT

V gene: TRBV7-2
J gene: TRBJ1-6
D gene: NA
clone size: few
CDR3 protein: CASSFTRVVPGDSPLHF
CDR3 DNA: TGTGCCAGCAGCTTTACCCGAGTAGTCCCAGGGGACTCACCCCTCCACTTT

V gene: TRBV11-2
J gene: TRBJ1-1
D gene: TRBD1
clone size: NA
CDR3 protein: CASSLGQGREAFF
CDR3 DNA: TGTGCCAGCAGCTTGGGACAGGGACGTGAAGCTTTCTTT

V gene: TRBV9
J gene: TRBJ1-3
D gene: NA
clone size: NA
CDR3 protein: CASSVQSGNTIYF
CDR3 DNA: TGTGCCAGCAGCGTCCAATCTGGAAACACCATATATTTT

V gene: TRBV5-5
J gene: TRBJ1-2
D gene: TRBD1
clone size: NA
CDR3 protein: CASSTTGAQGGYTF
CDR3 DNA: TGTGCCAGCAGCACGACAGGGGCCCAGGGTGGCTACACCTTC

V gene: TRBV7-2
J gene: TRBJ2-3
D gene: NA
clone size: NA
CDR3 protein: CASRRGGSLTDTQYF
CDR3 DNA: TGTGCCAGCAGGAGGGGGGGGTCCCTCACAGATACGCAGTATTTT

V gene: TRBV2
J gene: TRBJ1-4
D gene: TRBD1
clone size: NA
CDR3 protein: CASSTGTGSEKLFF
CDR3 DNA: TGTGCCAGCAGTACCGGGACAGGGAGTGAAAAACTGTTTTTT